Below are 10 T cell receptor beta chains sequenced from a single sample in a study of CD8+ T cells in alopecia areata (dated by TCRdb to between 2017 and 2018). The time point label on this specimen signifies: around 26 weeks on oral tofacitinib. The treatment or condition tag for this specimen amounts to: oral pan-JAK inhibitor, 5-10 mg twice daily. The library was generated by the immunoSEQ multiplex PCR assay. RNA was extracted from all samples and reverse transcribed into cDNA, which served as template for TCR sequencing. TCRdb carries this immuneACCESS record with in-frame sequences only. Its versions omit some clonotypes, under half of them owing to an unresolved V gene in the studies checked, with the rest unexplained. The sample profile shows 150,000 to 200,000 clones; approximately 57% of them were found once. The ten largest clones capture 1% of the sample. The sequences come from CD4+ T cells sorted from blood, collected at week 24, from a patient treated with tofacitinib. Receptor source: a human donor with alopecia areata.

The chain has TRBV29-1 and TRBJ1-5; D may be TRBD1 (5 bases). The CDR3 is made up of 13 amino acids. The V and J ends lost 1 base and 6 bases respectively, with 10 bases between them. In germline, CDR1 is SQVTM, CDR2 ANQGSEA. The CDR3 loop is CSVEVGEGQPQHF. CDR3 nucleotides: TGCAGCGTTGAAGTGGGGGAGGGTCAGCCCCAGCATTTT.

This clone was seen a few times. This chain links TRBV7-3 with TRBJ2-5; possible D gene TRBD2, 6 bases. The CDR3 covers 15 residues. The germline V and J ends were trimmed by 4 bases and 5 bases, with 17 bases remaining between them. Germline-derived CDR1 and CDR2 are SGHTA and FQGTGA. For the CDR3, the DNA is TGTGCCAGCAGCTCCCTGGGAAACAGCGGGGAGACCCAGTACTTC. This gives the protein CASSSLGNSGETQYF.

V is TRBV30 and J is TRBJ1-1; D ambiguous. CDR1 and CDR2 (germline): GTSNPN, SVGIG (reference sequence). The CDR3 covers 13 residues. V was trimmed by 0 bases and J by 5 bases, leaving 10 bases between them. Here the CDR3 DNA reads TGTGCCTGGAGTGTACGTCTTGAAACTGAAGCTTTCTTT. Encoded protein: CAWSVRLETEAFF.

This clone was detected only a few times. The chain uses TRBV7-6 and TRBJ2-3, with TRBD2 identical over 14 bases. The length of the CDR3 is 21 residues. V lost 0 bases and J lost 4; bases outside the gene matches: 15. Germline CDR1 and CDR2: SGHVS and FNYEAQ. DNA of the CDR3: TGTGCCAGCAGCTTAGCGCCCGGACTAGCGGGGGGACAGGTGAAGGCAGATACGCAGTATTTT. This codes for CASSLAPGLAGGQVKADTQYF.

The V call is TRBV29-1, the J call TRBJ2-1, with 9 nucleotides matching TRBD1. CDR1 and CDR2 from the germline V gene are SQVTM and ANQGSEA. This CDR3 is built from 19 residues. J lost 0 bases, V lost 6 bases, and 18 bases had no gene match. The chain's CDR3 is CSVQPMRTGEYSSYNEQFF. As DNA, the CDR3 is TGCAGCGTCCAACCTATGAGGACAGGGGAATATAGCTCCTACAATGAGCAGTTCTTC.

This clone was counted a few times. The chain couples TRBV29-1 to TRBJ1-5; D gene ambiguous. V was cut by 4 bases and J by 6 bases, with 13 bases left in between. The CDR3 spans 13 residues. Germline-derived CDR1 and CDR2 are SQVTM and ANQGSEA. CDR3 coding DNA: TGCAGCGTTGGGGGTCACGGGATTCAGCCCCAGCATTTT. It codes for CSVGGHGIQPQHF.

The table lists this clone with a count of one. The V and J genes are TRBV4-1 and TRBJ1-5, with D possibly TRBD1 on 5 matching bases. Germline-derived CDR1 and CDR2 are MGHRA and YSYEKL. The CDR3 is made up of 14 amino acids. Trimming removed 2 bases at V and 5 bases at J, with 10 bases between. CDR3 region: CASSQPTVDQPQHF. CDR3 sequence (DNA): TGCGCCAGCAGCCAACCGACAGTCGATCAGCCCCAGCATTTT.

This clone appeared a few times. The V and J genes are TRBV29-1 and TRBJ1-4, with D unresolved. Trimming removed 4 bases from V and 3 bases from J, with 9 bases in between. This CDR3 is 13 amino acids long. Germline CDR1 and CDR2: SQVTM and ANQGSEA. The CDR3 protein is CSVGTQPNEKLFF. CDR3 nucleotides: TGCAGCGTTGGGACCCAGCCTAATGAAAAACTGTTTTTT.

The chain uses TRBV5-6 and TRBJ2-5; D not resolved. Trimming removed 7 bases at V and 10 bases at J, with 20 bases between. The CDR3 loop spans 13 amino acids. Germline loops: CDR1 SGHDT, CDR2 YYEEEE. The DNA for the CDR3 is TGTGCCAGCGGAGACGGCCCGACTCGAGACCAGTACTTC. Translating it yields CASGDGPTRDQYF.

This clone was observed a handful of times. The chain links TRBV15 to TRBJ2-5; D perhaps matches TRBD1 (6 bases). This CDR3 has 15 amino acids. V lost 0 bases to trimming and J lost 4 bases, with 12 bases between them. The V gene's germline CDR1 is LNHNV and CDR2 YYDKDF (reference sequence). The DNA of the CDR3 is TGTGCCACCAGCAGAGATGCAGGGGTGGGAGAGACCCAGTACTTC. This sequence encodes CATSRDAGVGETQYF.